Listed here are 8 T cell receptor beta chains from one sample, sequenced in a study of response to subunit inactivated influenza vaccine. TCRdb passed the RT-PCR reads through MiXCR, listing each CDR3 protein once. The data show about 530,000 distinct CDR3 sequences, 13% seen once. This specimen consisted of PBMCs from blood, obtained 40 to 50 days after vaccination. All receptors derive from a man in his forties or fifties who received an inactivated influenza vaccine.

This clonotype was observed a handful of times. CDR3 DNA: TGTGCCAGCAGTGAAACTACAGTAAAAGAGACCCAGTACTTC. Protein product: CASSETTVKETQYF. This chain links TRBV6-1 with TRBJ2-5; D gene unclear. The CDR3 loop spans 14 amino acids. Germline assignment: CDR1 MNHNS and CDR2 SASEGT. The V gene lost 2 bases and the J gene lost 3 bases, with 10 bases spanning the gap.

This clonotype was detected ten times or more. The rearrangement joins TRBV7-8 to TRBJ2-3, with TRBD2 identical over 9 bases. The CDR3 runs 17 residues. Germline values: CDR1 SGHVS, CDR2 FQNEAQ. The V gene end was trimmed by 3 bases and the J gene end by 2 bases; junction bases not matched to a gene: 9. The CDR3 coding sequence is TGTGCCAGCAGCTTGGACCTGGGACTAGCTGACACAGATACGCAGTATTTT. Protein product: CASSLDLGLADTDTQYF.

The V and J genes are TRBV5-1 and TRBJ2-5, with D perhaps TRBD1 (5 bases). Between the trimmed V and J ends, which lost 0 bases and 2 bases, there was a span of 11 bases. Germline CDR1 SGHRS, CDR2 YFSETQ. This CDR3 contains 15 residues. The CDR3 spells CASSLVAGLQETQYF. In nucleotides, the CDR3 is TGCGCCAGCAGCTTGGTGGCAGGGCTGCAAGAGACCCAGTACTTC.

The chain is built from TRBV3-1 and TRBJ2-2, with D unclear. This CDR3 comprises 12 residues. The germline gives CDR1 LGHDT, CDR2 YNNKEL (reference sequence). Between the trimmed V and J ends, which lost 8 bases and 5 bases, there was a span of 9 bases. The CDR3 sequence is CASEAVTGELFF. CDR3 sequence (DNA): TGTGCCAGCGAGGCGGTAACCGGGGAGCTGTTTTTT. Using reference TRBV3-1 and TRBJ2-2 for the parts outside the CDR3, the full variable domain is DTAVSQTPKYLVTQMGNDKSIKCEQNLGHDTMYWYKQDSKKFLKIMFSYNNKELIINETVPNRFSPKSPDKAHLNLHINSLELGDSAVYFCASEAVTGELFFGEGSRLTVL.

This clonotype occurred many times. The gene calls are TRBV9 and TRBJ2-3, with D possibly being TRBD2 (5 bases). CDR3 length: 15 residues. In germline, CDR1 is SGDLS, CDR2 YYNGEE. V lost 4 bases, J lost 2 bases, and 14 bases lay in between. The CDR3 protein is CASSTGILSTDTQYF. DNA for the CDR3: TGTGCCAGCAGCACGGGGATTCTTTCCACAGATACGCAGTATTTT.

V is TRBV5-1 and J is TRBJ1-1, with D possibly matching TRBD1 (6 bases). This CDR3 has 15 residues. V was cut by 4 bases and J by 2 bases, with 15 bases left in between. The germline V gene encodes CDR1 SGHRS and CDR2 YFSETQ. CDR3 in amino acids: CASSHVGDTNTEAFF. The CDR3 DNA reads TGCGCCAGCAGCCATGTCGGGGACACCAACACTGAAGCTTTCTTT.

In this sample, this clonotype turned up many times. J is TRBJ2-7 and V is TRBV10-3; 10 nucleotides agree with TRBD2. The CDR3 has 15 amino acids. The trim removed 2 bases at V and 2 bases at J, leaving 3 bases unmatched. Germline CDR1 ENHRY, CDR2 SYGVKD. For the CDR3, the DNA is TGTGCCATCAGTGAGCCTAGCGGGAGCACCTACGAGCAGTACTTC. This translates into CAISEPSGSTYEQYF.

This clonotype came up a few times. The chain combines TRBV12-3 or TRBV12-4 with TRBJ2-3, with a possible D match to TRBD2 (6 bases). Trimming cost V 10 bases and J 1 base, with 15 bases left between them. CDR3 length equals 14 residues. The CDR3 DNA reads as TGTGCCACCTTCCCGGGGGATGGCACAGATACGCAGTATTTT. Amino acid sequence: CATFPGDGTDTQYF.